This note documents a single T cell receptor beta chain sequence. The data derive from a study of control samples from healthy donors and cancer patients. The protocol was immunoSEQ multiplex PCR, while the TCRdb copy is restricted to in-frame clones and leaves out a portion. The sample includes approximately 37,000 clones, around four fifths of them seen just once. Germline CDR1 reads MNHEY; CDR2 reads SVGAGI. The ends were cut back, 1 base at V and 5 bases at J, with 8 bases in the middle. CDR3 length: 13 residues. J is TRBJ1-1 and V is TRBV6-5; D unclear. Sequences were obtained from PBMCs. This TCR came from a woman between 55 and 75 years old with lung cancer. The CDR3 nucleotides read TGTGCCAGCAGTTACTTCGCGGGGACTGAAGCTTTCTTT. This translates into CASSYFAGTEAFF.